What follows are 29 T cell receptor beta chains derived from one specimen sequenced in a study of cytomegalovirus exposure and HLA in healthy donors. Amplification used 60 Vbeta primers and 13 Jbeta primers. Sequencing was performed with immunoSEQ multiplex PCR; in TCRdb, only in-frame clones are kept and a portion is missing. The repertoire holds around 80,000 clones, around 70% seen once, with more than 8% in the top ten. What was sequenced was PBMCs. These receptors were taken from a man aged 35 to 55 in good health and CMV-seropositive.

This clone has only a few counts. This rearrangement joins TRBV5-4 to TRBJ1-3; D gene uncertain. V shed 0 bases and J shed 3 bases, with 7 bases lying between them. CDR1 is SGHNT, CDR2 YYREEE, per germline (reference sequence). The CDR3 length is 14 residues. The CDR3 loop is CASSLDGGGNTIYF. CDR3 DNA sequence: TGTGCCAGCAGCTTGGACGGTGGTGGAAACACCATATATTTT.

This clone was counted only a few times. In DNA, the CDR3 is TGTGCCAGCAGCTCTCGAGTACAGGGTAGCTCCTACAATGAGCAGTTCTTC. This sequence encodes CASSSRVQGSSYNEQFF. This chain links TRBV11-2 with TRBJ2-1; a weak D match, TRBD1 (6 bases). This CDR3 has 17 amino acids. Per the germline V gene, CDR1 is SGHAT and CDR2 is FQNNGV. V was pared by 4 bases and J by 0 bases, with 16 bases between.

The chain uses TRBV28 and TRBJ2-7; D is perhaps TRBD1 (6 bases). This CDR3 has 15 residues. From germline, CDR1 is MDHEN and CDR2 SYDVKM. Trimming shortened V by 7 bases and J by 2 bases, and 18 bases separated the two germline ends. For the CDR3, the DNA is TGTGCCAGCACCAAGCAGGGACACCGGCCCTACGAGCAGTACTTC. Residues: CASTKQGHRPYEQYF.

The rearrangement links TRBV7-6 to TRBJ2-1; 7 bases are a match to TRBD1. Germline trimming cut 4 bases from V and 5 bases from J; bases unmatched to any gene: 8. There are 15 residues in the CDR3. Germline lookup yields CDR1 SGHVS and CDR2 FNYEAQ. The CDR3 nucleotides read TGTGCCAGCAGCTCACTGGACAGGATCGACAATGAGCAGTTCTTC. Its protein is CASSSLDRIDNEQFF.

The rearrangement links TRBV4-1 to TRBJ1-2; 7 positions match TRBD1. CDR3 length: 15 residues. Germline V gene lookup returns CDR1 MGHRA and CDR2 YSYEKL. V lost 0 bases, J lost 8 bases, and 9 bases stayed unmatched. CDR3 loop: CASSQDWTGPRGYTF. DNA for the CDR3: TGCGCCAGCAGCCAAGATTGGACAGGCCCTAGGGGCTACACCTTC.

The genes are TRBV15 and TRBJ2-7, with D unresolved. The germline V gene has CDR1 LNHNV and CDR2 YYDKDF (reference sequence). The CDR3 runs to 15 residues. Trimming took off 3 bases at V and 0 bases at J, with 12 bases between the two ends. CDR3 region: CATSSPGFSSYEQYF. The CDR3 DNA is TGTGCCACCAGCAGCCCGGGTTTTAGCTCCTACGAGCAGTACTTC.

V gene TRBV6-6 combines with J gene TRBJ1-5, with 7 nucleotides matching TRBD1. CDR1 is MNHNY and CDR2 is SVGAGI in the germline V gene (reference sequence). The CDR3 length is 14 residues. J was trimmed by 3 bases and V by 3 bases; bases with no gene match: 2. The CDR3 bases are TGTGCCAGCAGTTATACAGGGGCCAATCAGCCCCAGCATTTT. Protein: CASSYTGANQPQHF.

The chain couples TRBV9 to TRBJ2-3; TRBD2 is a possible D gene (6 bases). The CDR3 is 13 residues long. V lost 2 bases to trimming and J lost 7 bases, with 11 bases between them. Germline CDR1 reads SGDLS; CDR2 reads YYNGEE. DNA for the CDR3: TGTGCCAGCAGCGTTCGGGAGCTGAATACGCAGTATTTT. The encoded protein is CASSVRELNTQYF.

This clone occurred a few times. The chain joins TRBV28 to TRBJ2-5; 13 bases are a match to TRBD2. The V and J ends lost 6 bases and 5 bases, in that order; junction bases with no gene match: 9. The CDR3 consists of 16 residues. Germline V CDR1 and CDR2: MDHEN, SYDVKM. The CDR3 protein is CASSSPTSGGVETQYF. As DNA, the CDR3 is TGTGCCAGCAGCAGCCCCACTAGCGGGGGGGTGGAGACCCAGTACTTC.

The chain combines TRBV5-1 with TRBJ2-3, with a tentative D call TRBD1 (6 bases). Between the trimmed V and J ends, which lost 4 bases and 6 bases, there was a span of 12 bases. Germline values: CDR1 SGHRS, CDR2 YFSETQ. The CDR3 extends over 13 amino acids. The chain's CDR3 is CASSPSGADTQYF. The CDR3, as DNA: TGCGCCAGCAGCCCCTCAGGGGCGGATACGCAGTATTTT. The complete variable domain, with remaining parts taken from reference TRBV5-1 and TRBJ2-3, reads KAGVTQTPRYLIKTRGQQVTLSCSPISGHRSVSWYQQTPGQGLQFLFEYFSETQRNKGNFPGRFSGRQFSNSRSEMNVSTLELGDSALYLCASSPSGADTQYFGPGTRLTVL.

V and J are TRBV9 and TRBJ2-7; unclear D gene. V shed 0 bases and J shed 0 bases, with 7 bases lying between them. Germline loops: CDR1 SGDLS, CDR2 YYNGEE. This CDR3 is 14 amino acids long. The CDR3 nucleotides are TGTGCCAGCAGCGTAGAACCGAGCTCCTACGAGCAGTACTTC. It encodes CASSVEPSSYEQYF. Looking up the rest from reference TRBV9 and TRBJ2-7 gives the full variable domain: DSGVTQTPKHLITATGQRVTLRCSPRSGDLSVYWYQQSLDQGLQFLIQYYNGEERAKGNILERFSAQQFPDLHSELNLSSLELGDSALYFCASSVEPSSYEQYFGPGTRLTVT.

This clone was recorded only once. CDR3 sequence: CASSRVTEAFF. The CDR3 nucleotides read TGTGCCAGCAGTCGGGTCACTGAAGCTTTCTTT. The chain couples TRBV28 to TRBJ1-1; D gene unclear. V lost 5 bases and J lost 4, with 5 bases in between. The CDR3 has 11 amino acids. From germline, CDR1 is MDHEN and CDR2 SYDVKM.

The chain couples TRBV28 to TRBJ1-2; no reliable D call. CDR1 is MDHEN, CDR2 SYDVKM, per germline. V lost 3 bases, J lost 2 bases, and 7 bases lay in between. The CDR3 length is 13 residues. CDR3 bases: TGTGCCAGCAGTTTGGGAGCGAACTATGGCTACACCTTC. Amino acids: CASSLGANYGYTF.

The gene calls are TRBV6-5 and TRBJ1-2; D is undetermined. The V gene's germline CDR1 is MNHEY and CDR2 SVGAGI. V was shortened by 2 bases and J by 5 bases, with 6 bases between the two germline ends. This CDR3 has 12 amino acids. The CDR3 DNA is TGTGCCAGCAGTTACGGCGGGTATGGCTACACCTTC. Translation: CASSYGGYGYTF.

V and J are TRBV7-2 and TRBJ2-1; 16 bases align to TRBD2. Germline assignment: CDR1 SGHTA and CDR2 FQGNSA. The CDR3 is 13 residues long. After removal of 5 bases from V and 15 bases from J, the junction contained 4 bases not matched to a gene. The CDR3 protein is CASSPGLAGGPFF. The CDR3 region has the DNA TGTGCCAGCAGCCCGGGACTAGCGGGAGGGCCGTTCTTC.

This clone appeared once. The V gene is TRBV6-1, the J gene TRBJ1-2, with a possible D match to TRBD1 (5 bases). There are 14 residues in the CDR3. V lost 7 bases, J lost 4 bases, and 16 bases lay in between. The germline V gene encodes CDR1 MNHNS and CDR2 SASEGT. The DNA for the CDR3 is TGTGCCAGCACCAACTCGGGGGGGATCTATGGCTACACCTTC. Protein product: CASTNSGGIYGYTF.

The chain is built from TRBV28 and TRBJ1-2; TRBD1 matches at 8 bases. Germline values: CDR1 MDHEN, CDR2 SYDVKM. V lost 6 bases and J lost 3; bases outside the gene matches: 9. The CDR3 spans 15 residues. The CDR3 spells CASSKADRDDYGYTF. The CDR3 DNA sequence: TGTGCCAGCAGCAAGGCGGACAGGGATGACTATGGCTACACCTTC.

This sequence joins TRBV4-1 and TRBJ2-1, with D possibly being TRBD1 (6 bases). Germline CDR1 and CDR2: MGHRA and YSYEKL. Trimming took off 0 bases at V and 0 bases at J, with 18 bases between the two ends. The CDR3 contains 19 residues. The DNA for the CDR3 is TGCGCCAGCAGCCAAGATACCCCTCCGACAGGAATCTCCTACAATGAGCAGTTCTTC. This codes for CASSQDTPPTGISYNEQFF.

Here the CDR3 DNA reads TGTGCCAGCAGCTTAGTAGGGGGCAATGAGCAGTTCTTC. This codes for CASSLVGGNEQFF. The chain is built from TRBV7-9 and TRBJ2-1, with a tentative D call TRBD1 (6 bases). CDR1 and CDR2 from the germline V gene are SEHNR and FQNEAQ (reference sequence). The V end was cut by 1 base, the J end by 6 bases, with 7 bases between. The CDR3 sequence is 13 residues long. The full variable domain, in which reference TRBV7-9 and TRBJ2-1 provide the parts outside the CDR3, is DTGVSQNPRHKITKRGQNVTFRCDPISEHNRLYWYRQTLGQGPEFLTYFQNEAQLEKSRLLSDRFSAERPKGSFSTLEIQRTEQGDSAMYLCASSLVGGNEQFFGPGTRLTVL.

The chain joins TRBV21-1 to TRBJ1-1; the table calls TRBD1, which could not be checked here. TRBV21-1 is recorded as a pseudogene. This CDR3 comprises 16 residues. Written as DNA, the CDR3 is TGTGCCAGCAGCGTGACGTTCAGGGGGATTGGGACTGAAGCTTTCTTT. Amino acids: CASSVTFRGIGTEAFF.

CDR3: CASSPGVGEYGYTF. CDR3 bases: TGTGCCAGCAGCCCAGGGGTGGGGGAATATGGCTACACCTTC. The gene calls are TRBV7-2 and TRBJ1-2, with D perhaps matching TRBD1 (6 bases). This CDR3 region has 14 residues. Germline CDR1 SGHTA, CDR2 FQGNSA. Trimming removed 5 bases at V and 5 bases at J, with 15 bases between.

This chain uses TRBV18 with TRBJ2-7, with 9 bases that match TRBD1. V gave up 3 bases and J gave up 3 bases; unmatched junction bases: 3. CDR1 and CDR2 (germline): KGHSH, LQKENI. This CDR3 has 14 residues. The CDR3 spells CASSPQTGGYEQYF. The CDR3 nucleotides are TGTGCCAGCTCACCCCAGACAGGGGGCTACGAGCAGTACTTC. Supplemented by reference TRBV18 and TRBJ2-7, the full variable domain reads NAGVMQNPRHLVRRRGQEARLRCSPMKGHSHVYWYRQLPEEGLKFMVYLQKENIIDESGMPKERFSAEFPKEGPSILRIQQVVRGDSAAYFCASSPQTGGYEQYFGPGTRLTVT.

V gene TRBV11-3 combines with J gene TRBJ2-1; no reliable D call. The CDR3 has 14 residues. Trimming removed 1 base at V and 4 bases at J, with 8 bases between. The germline CDR1 and CDR2 sequences are SGHNT and YENEEA. CDR3 sequence reads: CASSLGSGYNEQFF. In nucleotides, the CDR3 is TGTGCCAGCAGCTTAGGATCCGGTTACAATGAGCAGTTCTTC. Full variable domain (missing parts from reference TRBV11-3 and TRBJ2-1): EAGVVQSPRYKIIEKKQPVAFWCNPISGHNTLYWYLQNLGQGPELLIRYENEEAVDDSQLPKDRFSAERLKGVDSTLKIQPAELGDSAVYLCASSLGSGYNEQFFGPGTRLTVL.

This chain links TRBV4-2 with TRBJ1-4; 8 nucleotides agree with TRBD1. The CDR3 contains 15 residues. Per germline, CDR1 LGHNA and CDR2 YNFKEQ. Unmatched junction bases numbered 9, after V lost 5 bases and J lost 7 bases. CDR3 nucleotide sequence: TGTGCCAGCAGCGATACATCGACAGGGGTTGAAAAACTGTTTTTT. Translated, it gives CASSDTSTGVEKLFF.

V gene TRBV14 combines with J gene TRBJ1-2, with TRBD1 matching 7 bases. Germline loops: CDR1 SGHDN, CDR2 FVKESK. CDR3 length equals 14 residues. Trimming at V came to 2 bases and at J to 4 bases, leaving 4 bases not matched to a gene. DNA of the CDR3: TGTGCCAGCAGCCAACGACAGGGACCCTATGGCTACACCTTC. Its translation: CASSQRQGPYGYTF.

The chain employs TRBV15 and TRBJ2-5, with 10 bases fitting TRBD1. There are 15 residues in the CDR3. Per the germline V gene, CDR1 is LNHNV and CDR2 is YYDKDF (reference sequence). Losses at the gene ends were 4 bases for V and 5 bases for J; bases not matched to a gene: 7. The CDR3, as DNA: TGTGCCACCAGCACCTCCGGACAGGGGGGCGAGACCCAGTACTTC. It encodes CATSTSGQGGETQYF.

The V gene is TRBV5-4, the J gene TRBJ2-3; TRBD2 aligns across 13 bases. This CDR3 contains 16 residues. Germline-derived CDR1 and CDR2 are SGHNT and YYREEE (reference sequence). V dropped 5 bases and J dropped 9; count of bases not matched to a gene: 12. The CDR3 DNA follows: TGTGCCAGCAGACATACTAGCGGGGGGGCCCAGGGGACGCAGTATTTT. Protein product: CASRHTSGGAQGTQYF.

The chain carries TRBV5-1 and TRBJ2-5, with a tentative D call TRBD1 (5 bases). Germline V gene sequence: CDR1 SGHRS, CDR2 YFSETQ. This CDR3 has 14 residues. With 5 bases removed from V and 5 bases from J, the gap between germline ends came to 16 bases. CDR3: CASRGTGEVETQYF. The CDR3 DNA reads as TGCGCCAGCAGAGGCACAGGAGAAGTGGAGACCCAGTACTTC. Drawing the rest from reference TRBV5-1 and TRBJ2-5, the complete variable domain is KAGVTQTPRYLIKTRGQQVTLSCSPISGHRSVSWYQQTPGQGLQFLFEYFSETQRNKGNFPGRFSGRQFSNSRSEMNVSTLELGDSALYLCASRGTGEVETQYFGPGTRLLVL.

Written as DNA, the CDR3 is TGTGCCATCAGTGAGAGGCAGGGATCCTACAATGAGCAGTTCTTC. Protein product: CAISERQGSYNEQFF. The chain joins TRBV10-3 to TRBJ2-1; TRBD1 is a possible D gene (5 bases). The V gene's germline CDR1 is ENHRY and CDR2 SYGVKD. The CDR3 covers 15 residues. Trimming took 2 bases from V and 1 from J, leaving 9 bases between them.